This entry lists 15 T cell receptor beta chains sequenced from one sample in a study of Ad26.COV2.S vaccination and SARS-CoV-2 variants. Generated by immunoSEQ multiplex PCR, the TCRdb table keeps only in-frame clones and is missing some. The sample has 300,000 to 400,000 clones; 86% are singletons. Treatment here: some 20 received Ad26.COV2.S at low or high dose, single or two shots; 5 received placebo; per-sample allocation not given. The samples date from day 63 after the first vaccine or placebo injection. This specimen consisted of peripheral blood, obtained in a trial of Ad26.COV2.S vaccine versus placebo. The receptors shown here come from a person between 18 and 65 years old who received the Ad26.COV2.S COVID-19 vaccine or a placebo.

The V gene is TRBV5-1, the J gene TRBJ1-1; D is ambiguous. Germline V lookup: CDR1 SGHRS, CDR2 YFSETQ. The V end was cut by 3 bases, the J end by 0 bases, with 12 bases between. CDR3 size: 15 residues. Here the CDR3 reads CASSSDIQMNTEAFF. DNA for the CDR3: TGCGCCAGCAGCTCGGATATTCAGATGAACACTGAAGCTTTCTTT. Using reference TRBV5-1 and TRBJ1-1 for the parts outside the CDR3, the full variable domain is KAGVTQTPRYLIKTRGQQVTLSCSPISGHRSVSWYQQTPGQGLQFLFEYFSETQRNKGNFPGRFSGRQFSNSRSEMNVSTLELGDSALYLCASSSDIQMNTEAFFGQGTRLTVV.

The sample holds one count of this clone. The CDR3 reads CAIRPGQGYEQYF. CDR3 bases: TGTGCCATCAGGCCGGGACAGGGCTACGAGCAGTACTTC. The chain combines TRBV10-3 with TRBJ2-7; 9 bases fit TRBD1. Germline V gene data show CDR1 as ENHRY and CDR2 as SYGVKD. The CDR3 spans 13 residues. V shed 6 bases and J 3 bases; nucleotides not matched to a gene: 3.

The rearrangement uses TRBV12-3 or TRBV12-4 and TRBJ2-3, with D possibly matching TRBD1 (6 bases). The CDR3 length is 12 residues. V was clipped by 7 bases and J by 11 bases, with 16 bases between them. CDR3 sequence reads: CASKPDSPLQYF. The DNA of the CDR3 is TGTGCCAGCAAACCGGACAGTCCGTTGCAGTATTTT.

The rearrangement links TRBV6-6 to TRBJ1-3, with D uncertain. This CDR3 has 14 amino acids. Germline V gene lookup returns CDR1 MNHNY and CDR2 SVGAGI (reference sequence). V gave up 8 bases and J gave up 2 bases, with 13 bases separating them. CDR3 coding DNA: TGTGCCAGCGGGTTGGTGGCGGCTGGAAACACCATATATTTT. As protein: CASGLVAAGNTIYF.

This clone was observed once. The chain carries TRBV6-5 and TRBJ2-2; D may be TRBD1 or TRBD2 (5 bases each). The germline V gene encodes CDR1 MNHEY and CDR2 SVGAGI. The germline V and J ends were trimmed by 6 bases and 6 bases, with 17 bases remaining between them. The CDR3 extends over 15 amino acids. CDR3 in amino acids: CASRTGARRAGELFF. The CDR3, as DNA: TGTGCCAGCAGGACCGGGGCCCGGCGGGCCGGGGAGCTGTTTTTT.

The V call is TRBV11-2, the J call TRBJ1-1, with a weak D call TRBD1 (6 bases). Between the trimmed V and J ends, which lost 7 bases and 0 bases, there was a span of 18 bases. Germline CDR1 SGHAT, CDR2 FQNNGV. The CDR3 consists of 16 residues. The CDR3 bases are TGTGCCAGCAACCGACAGGAGGGCTCGGTGAACACTGAAGCTTTCTTT. It translates to CASNRQEGSVNTEAFF.

V gene TRBV3-1 (or the pseudogene TRBV3-2) combines with J gene TRBJ1-1; D remains unclear. This CDR3 is built from 13 residues. Germline CDR1 and CDR2: LGHDT and YNNKEL (reference sequence). Deletions cut 1 base from V and 4 bases from J, with 7 bases between. The CDR3 loop reads CASSQVTVTEAFF. DNA for the CDR3: TGTGCCAGCAGCCAAGTGACTGTCACTGAAGCTTTCTTT.

Comments on this clone: Other DNA sequences in the sample encode the same CDR3. The chain joins TRBV5-1 to TRBJ2-5; D unresolved. This CDR3 contains 12 residues. V lost 4 bases and J 0 bases, leaving 4 bases between the germline ends. CDR1 is SGHRS and CDR2 is YFSETQ in the germline V gene. CDR3 loop: CASSPNQETQYF. In DNA form, the CDR3 reads TGCGCCAGCAGCCCTAACCAAGAGACCCAGTACTTC.

The V call is TRBV3-1 (or the pseudogene TRBV3-2), the J call TRBJ2-3; D is tentatively TRBD1 or TRBD2 (5 bases each). CDR3 length: 14 residues. Germline V CDR1 and CDR2: LGHDT, YNNKEL (reference sequence). V lost 1 base, J lost 9 bases, and 14 bases lay in between. The CDR3 DNA follows: TGTGCCAGCAGCCAAGTAGGCGGGTGGGACACGCAGTATTTT. Residues: CASSQVGGWDTQYF.

This clone has only one observation. CDR3 region: CAIGTGATEAFF. Here the CDR3 DNA reads TGTGCCATCGGCACAGGGGCCACTGAAGCTTTCTTT. The chain combines TRBV10-3 with TRBJ1-1; 7 bases fit TRBD1. CDR1 and CDR2 (germline): ENHRY, SYGVKD. V lost 8 bases and J lost 4; bases outside the gene matches: 4. The CDR3 length is 12 residues.

The V gene is TRBV15, the J gene TRBJ1-6; TRBD1 matches 7 bases. Trimming at V came to 3 bases and at J to 7 bases, leaving 9 bases not matched to a gene. CDR1 is LNHNV and CDR2 is YYDKDF in the germline V gene (reference sequence). This CDR3 has 16 amino acids. CDR3 nucleotides: TGTGCCACCAGCAGGAAAAGGGACAGAATCAATTCACCCCTCCACTTT. Encoded protein: CATSRKRDRINSPLHF.

V gene TRBV9 combines with J gene TRBJ2-3; 8 bases fit TRBD1. There are 14 residues in the CDR3. Per the germline V gene, CDR1 is SGDLS and CDR2 is YYNGEE. The J segment lost 7 bases and the V segment lost 2 bases, leaving 6 bases of the junction unmatched. CDR3 amino acids: CASSVKGTGNTQYF. The CDR3 DNA sequence: TGTGCCAGCAGCGTCAAAGGGACAGGCAATACGCAGTATTTT.

The chain is built from TRBV28 and TRBJ1-3, with 7 bases identical to TRBD1. The CDR3 spans 17 residues. V dropped 5 bases and J dropped 1; count of bases not matched to a gene: 11. CDR1 and CDR2 from the germline V gene are MDHEN and SYDVKM. This CDR3 reads CASSLLTKGASGNTIYF. The CDR3 DNA is TGTGCCAGCAGTCTCCTTACGAAGGGGGCATCTGGAAACACCATATATTTT. The full variable domain, completed using reference TRBV28 and TRBJ1-3, is DVKVTQSSRYLVKRTGEKVFLECVQDMDHENMFWYRQDPGLGLRLIYFSYDVKMKEKGDIPEGYSVSREKKERFSLILESASTNQTSMYLCASSLLTKGASGNTIYFGEGSWLTVV.

The CDR3 here is CASSIQEAYNSPLHF. The CDR3 DNA follows: TGCGCCAGCAGCATACAGGAAGCCTATAATTCACCCCTCCACTTT. The rearrangement links TRBV5-1 to TRBJ1-6, with D possibly being TRBD1 (5 bases). The CDR3 is 15 amino acids. Germline-derived CDR1 and CDR2 are SGHRS and YFSETQ. Between the trimmed V and J ends, which lost 4 bases and 2 bases, there was a span of 10 bases.

The chain combines TRBV15 with TRBJ1-1; 8 bases agree with TRBD1. CDR3 length: 17 amino acids. Germline-derived CDR1 and CDR2 are LNHNV and YYDKDF (reference sequence). The J segment lost 0 bases and the V segment lost 2 bases, leaving 8 bases of the junction unmatched. The CDR3 here is CATSRPARQGLNTEAFF. The CDR3 region has the DNA TGTGCCACCAGCAGACCCGCCAGACAGGGGCTGAACACTGAAGCTTTCTTT.